This paragraph reports one T cell receptor beta chain. Its antigen is currently unknown. The protocol was immunoSEQ multiplex PCR, while the TCRdb copy is restricted to in-frame clones and leaves out a portion. The sample has more than 3,500 clones, around 88% seen once. The germline V gene has CDR1 SGHAT and CDR2 FQNNGV. The CDR3 loop spans 13 amino acids. Trimming took off 3 bases at V and 2 bases at J, with 5 bases between the two ends. This sample is part of a study of immune evolution from preneoplasia to lung adenocarcinoma. Overall study findings and caveats: Top clone frequencies peaked in normal lung, apparently declining through invasive adenocarcinoma. Later-stage lesions seemingly showed higher T cell density and diversity than normal lung.

Between the mid-2010s and the late 2010s, patients underwent resection in Japan or China. Macro-dissection enriched premalignant or tumor cells before nucleic acid extraction. The sample taken for sequencing was FFPE lung adenocarcinoma in situ tissue. This receptor was obtained from a person aged 55-80 years with lung adenocarcinoma. The genes are TRBV11-2 and TRBJ1-3; perhaps TRBD1 as D (5 bases). DNA of the CDR3: TGTGCCAGCAGCTTGGGGGCTGGAAACACCATATATTTT. Translated, it gives CASSLGAGNTIYF.